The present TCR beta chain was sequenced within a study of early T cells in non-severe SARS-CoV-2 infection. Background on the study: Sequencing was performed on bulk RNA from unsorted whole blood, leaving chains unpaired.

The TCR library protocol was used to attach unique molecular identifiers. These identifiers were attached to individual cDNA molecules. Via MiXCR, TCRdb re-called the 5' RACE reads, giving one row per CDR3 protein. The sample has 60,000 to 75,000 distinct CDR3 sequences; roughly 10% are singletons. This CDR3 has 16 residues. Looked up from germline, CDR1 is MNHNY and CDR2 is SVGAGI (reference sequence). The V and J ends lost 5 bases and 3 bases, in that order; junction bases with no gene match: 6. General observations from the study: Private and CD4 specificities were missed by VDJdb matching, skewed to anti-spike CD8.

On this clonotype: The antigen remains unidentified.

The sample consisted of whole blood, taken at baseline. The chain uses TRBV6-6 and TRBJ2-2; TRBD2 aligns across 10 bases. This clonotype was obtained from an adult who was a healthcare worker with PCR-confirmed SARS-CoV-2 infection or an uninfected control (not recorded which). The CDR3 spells CASSVLAGEYTGELFF. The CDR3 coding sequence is TGTGCCAGCAGTGTCCTAGCGGGGGAGTACACCGGGGAGCTGTTTTTT.